Listed below are T cell receptor beta chains from one sample, sequenced in a study of cytomegalovirus exposure and HLA in healthy donors. TCRdb's table, derived via immunoSEQ multiplex PCR, lists solely in-frame clones and lacks some. The sample records some 190,000 clones, approximately 80% being singletons. Sequences were obtained from PBMCs. These receptors were obtained from a girl aged 10 to 17 in good health and CMV-seropositive. CDR3s include the opening cysteine and the closing phenylalanine or tryptophan. A D gene is named only where the DNA matches it firmly. A row's size may be missing; if present it is once, few, many or a size class.

J,D,size,V,CDR3,DNA
TRBJ2-7,NA,NA,TRBV7-9,CASSFNHLSPARSEQYF,TGTGCCAGCAGCTTCAACCACCTTAGTCCCGCGCGGAGCGAGCAGTACTTC
TRBJ2-7,NA,NA,TRBV20-1,CSARDEPRQYF,TGCAGTGCTAGAGATGAGCCGCGGCAGTACTTC
TRBJ2-3,TRBD1,once,TRBV5-1,CASSLGQGGDTQYF,TGCGCCAGCAGCCTCGGACAGGGGGGGGATACGCAGTATTTT
TRBJ2-2,TRBD1,NA,TRBV27,CASSLYMTGARSGELFF,TGTGCCAGCAGTTTATATATGACAGGGGCAAGGAGCGGGGAGCTGTTTTTT
TRBJ2-1,TRBD2,NA,TRBV7-2,CASSFIAGGSYNEQFF,TGTGCCAGCAGCTTTATAGCGGGAGGTTCCTACAATGAGCAGTTCTTC
TRBJ1-4,NA,NA,TRBV4-2,CASSFWGGEEKLFF,TGTGCCAGCAGCTTTTGGGGAGGTGAGGAAAAACTGTTTTTT
TRBJ2-1,TRBD2,NA,TRBV11-2,CASSLGLAENEQFF,TGTGCCAGCAGCTTGGGACTAGCTGAGAATGAGCAGTTCTTC
TRBJ2-7,TRBD2,NA,TRBV7-9,CASSLGLASHEQYF,TGTGCCAGCAGCTTGGGACTAGCGTCCCACGAGCAGTACTTC
TRBJ2-5,NA,NA,TRBV27,CASSSPLRGRETQYF,TGTGCCAGCAGTTCCCCCCTAAGGGGAAGGGAGACCCAGTACTTC
TRBJ2-1,NA,NA,TRBV7-3,CASSLTTGGEQFF,TGTGCCAGCAGCTTAACTACAGGTGGTGAGCAGTTCTTC
TRBJ2-7,TRBD2,NA,TRBV5-1,CASSSRDYSYEQYF,TGCGCCAGCAGCTCCCGGGACTATTCCTACGAGCAGTACTTC
TRBJ2-7,TRBD1,NA,TRBV30,CAWGTGVEYEQYF,TGTGCCTGGGGGACAGGTGTGGAGTACGAGCAGTACTTC
TRBJ2-5,TRBD1,NA,TRBV11-1,CASSPGQAETQYF,TGTGCCAGCAGCCCGGGACAGGCCGAGACCCAGTACTTC
TRBJ2-3,NA,NA,TRBV19,CASKPLDAAGSPDTQYF,TGTGCCAGCAAACCATTAGATGCGGCGGGATCCCCAGATACGCAGTATTTT
TRBJ2-7,TRBD1,few,TRBV5-6,CASSAGGQGRDEQYF,TGTGCCAGCAGCGCTGGGGGACAGGGGAGGGACGAGCAGTACTTC
TRBJ2-1,NA,NA,TRBV7-9,CASTLGEPHNEQFF,TGTGCCAGCACCCTAGGGGAACCCCACAATGAGCAGTTCTTC
TRBJ2-1,TRBD2,NA,TRBV25-1,CATARTSGSPSSYNEQFF,TGTGCCACAGCTAGGACTAGCGGGAGCCCCAGCTCCTACAATGAGCAGTTCTTC
TRBJ2-7,NA,NA,TRBV27,CASSYVKAPEQYF,TGTGCCAGCAGTTACGTCAAAGCTCCCGAGCAGTACTTC
TRBJ2-1,TRBD2,once,TRBV28,CASSFGLAGNNEQFF,TGTGCCAGCAGTTTTGGGCTAGCGGGGAACAATGAGCAGTTCTTC
TRBJ2-1,NA,many,TRBV5-1,CASSPYDSAGSNEQFF,TGCGCCAGCAGCCCCTACGACTCCGCGGGAAGCAATGAGCAGTTCTTC
TRBJ1-1,NA,NA,TRBV30,CAWTLLGRGAFF,TGTGCCTGGACCCTCCTGGGCAGAGGGGCTTTCTTT
TRBJ2-3,NA,NA,TRBV5-1,CASSKRSGAAGQYF,TGCGCCAGCAGCAAACGTTCCGGGGCAGCGGGGCAGTATTTT
TRBJ1-5,NA,NA,TRBV7-2,CASSVDRDQPQHF,TGTGCCAGCAGCGTTGACAGAGATCAGCCCCAGCATTTT
TRBJ1-1,NA,NA,TRBV10-1,CASSVYREMNTEAFF,TGCGCCAGCAGTGTCTACAGGGAAATGAACACTGAAGCTTTCTTT
TRBJ2-7,TRBD1,NA,TRBV27,CASSFISGQGPYEQYF,TGTGCCAGCAGTTTCATCTCGGGACAGGGGCCCTACGAGCAGTACTTC
TRBJ2-3,TRBD2,NA,TRBV6-1,CASSEGLASSTDTQYF,TGTGCCAGCAGTGAAGGACTAGCGAGTAGCACAGATACGCAGTATTTT
TRBJ2-3,TRBD2,NA,TRBV7-2,CASRRPPSGASTDTQYF,TGTGCCAGCAGGAGACCCCCTAGCGGCGCGAGCACAGATACGCAGTATTTT
TRBJ2-7,NA,NA,TRBV6-5,CASSYLGESSYEQYF,TGTGCCAGCAGTTACCTCGGGGAAAGCTCCTACGAGCAGTACTTC
TRBJ1-1,NA,NA,TRBV21-1,CASSKGWGQASTEAFF,TGTGCCAGCAGCAAAGGGTGGGGACAGGCCTCCACTGAAGCTTTCTTT
TRBJ2-7,TRBD1,NA,TRBV15,CATSRELQGFLGEQYF,TGTGCCACCAGCAGAGAACTACAGGGGTTTTTAGGTGAGCAGTACTTC
TRBJ2-7,NA,NA,TRBV30,CAWSLGGYEQYF,TGTGCCTGGAGTTTGGGAGGTTACGAGCAGTACTTC
TRBJ2-1,TRBD2,NA,TRBV2,CASSEAWERASGNNEQFF,TGTGCCAGCAGTGAAGCTTGGGAACGGGCTAGCGGAAACAATGAGCAGTTCTTC
TRBJ1-5,TRBD1,NA,TRBV30,CAWSVQGDQPQHF,TGTGCCTGGAGTGTACAGGGGGATCAGCCCCAGCATTTT
TRBJ2-3,NA,NA,TRBV29-1,CSVGGGTGSADTQYF,TGCAGCGTAGGCGGGGGGACAGGGAGCGCAGATACGCAGTATTTT
TRBJ1-2,NA,NA,TRBV2,CASRGGAGRMGAYGYTF,TGTGCCAGCAGGGGGGGGGCAGGAAGGATGGGGGCCTATGGCTACACCTTC
TRBJ2-1,TRBD2,NA,TRBV2,CASIESLAGINEQFF,TGTGCCAGCATCGAATCGCTAGCGGGGATTAATGAGCAGTTCTTC
TRBJ2-1,TRBD2,NA,TRBV30,CAWSPIGTSGGNEQFF,TGTGCCTGGAGTCCTATTGGGACTAGCGGGGGGAATGAGCAGTTCTTC
TRBJ2-1,TRBD2,NA,TRBV9,CASSVGLAGDNEQFF,TGTGCCAGCAGCGTAGGACTAGCGGGCGACAATGAGCAGTTCTTC
TRBJ1-1,NA,NA,TRBV5-4,CASSLAQANTEAFF,TGTGCCAGCAGCTTGGCCCAGGCGAACACTGAAGCTTTCTTT
TRBJ2-3,NA,NA,TRBV5-8,CASSLEDWADTQYF,TGTGCCAGCAGCTTGGAGGACTGGGCCGATACGCAGTATTTT
TRBJ2-5,TRBD2,NA,TRBV4-1,CASSQASGSGETQYF,TGCGCCAGCAGCCAGGCTAGCGGGAGTGGAGAGACCCAGTACTTC
TRBJ1-5,NA,NA,TRBV6-1,CASRLFSNQPQHF,TGTGCCAGCAGACTTTTTTCCAATCAGCCCCAGCATTTT
TRBJ2-3,NA,NA,TRBV5-1,CASSPQLRGSTDTQYF,TGCGCCAGCAGCCCGCAGCTTAGGGGAAGCACAGATACGCAGTATTTT
TRBJ2-7,TRBD2,NA,TRBV7-9,CASSLTSGGTNSYEQYF,TGTGCCAGCAGTCTTACTAGCGGAGGAACCAACTCCTACGAGCAATACTTC
TRBJ1-1,NA,NA,TRBV5-5,CASSLYRGSTNTEAFF,TGTGCCAGCAGCTTATATCGAGGGAGTACAAACACTGAAGCTTTCTTT